This T cell receptor (beta chain) was obtained from a study of molecular identifiers for immune sequencing clone quantification. Broader study findings: Highly expanded clones may be undercounted when identical TCR molecules share barcodes.

TCRdb reanalysed the PCR reads using MiXCR and keeps one entry per CDR3 protein. This table has 350,000 or so distinct CDR3 sequences, 20% to 25% appearing once. Researchers sorted naive CD8 T cells as cells that were CD8+CD4-CCR7+CD45RA+. This clonotype was counted many times. Its antigen is not identified. The sequence came from a human donor in good health. Some libraries in this study had Jurkat cell RNA spiked in. Sequences were obtained from naive CD8+ T cells from blood, with Jurkat cell RNA spiked in. The subset: FACS-sorted CD8+CD4-CCR7+CD45RA+ naive T cells.

This chain's CDR3 is CASSLSGGSSSEQYF. The CDR3, as DNA: TGTGCCAGCAGCTTATCGGGCGGGAGTTCCTCTGAGCAGTACTTC. This chain connects TRBV7-6 to TRBJ2-7; 7 bases fit TRBD2. V was pared by 2 bases and J by 7 bases, with 11 bases of the junction left unmatched. The CDR3 consists of 15 residues. CDR1 SGHVS and CDR2 FNYEAQ come from the germline V gene.